The 17 T cell receptor beta chains below were found in one sample sequenced in a study of human T cells and chemical hapten exposure. Time point denoted: pre-sensitization, week 0. As to treatment: therapeutic diphenylcyclopropenone sensitization with weekly scalp DPC. TCRdb analysed the RACE reads with MiXCR anew, one entry per CDR3 protein. The data hold 270,000 or so distinct CDR3 sequences, with roughly 8% observed a single time. Here the sequenced sample was whole blood, taken in connection with sensitization to the hapten diphenylcyclopropenone (DPC). These receptors came from a man younger than 30 with alopecia areata. Some clones in this sample may be carry-over from other donors' samples.

This clonotype was counted only a few times. The chain links TRBV7-9 to TRBJ1-1; possibly TRBD1 for D (6 bases). This CDR3 spans 15 amino acids. The germline V gene encodes CDR1 SEHNR and CDR2 FQNEAQ (reference sequence). The V end was cut by 4 bases, the J end by 12 bases, with 24 bases between. The CDR3 coding sequence is TGTGCCAGCAGCTGGTTAGGGGGAACAGGGCCGGAGTCTTTCTTT. As protein: CASSWLGGTGPESFF.

This clonotype was counted only a few times. The CDR3 coding sequence is TGTGCCAGCAGCAGAGACAGGTGGCTAATGAACACTGAAGCTTTCTTT. Translating gives CASSRDRWLMNTEAFF. The chain uses TRBV5-4 and TRBJ1-1; perhaps TRBD1 as D (6 bases). The CDR3 length is 16 residues. V lost 4 bases to trimming and J lost 0 bases, with 16 bases between them. Germline V gene sequence: CDR1 SGHNT, CDR2 YYREEE (reference sequence).

This clonotype appeared many times. The chain is built from TRBV7-9 and TRBJ2-1, with D perhaps given as TRBD1 or TRBD2 (6 bases each). There are 13 residues in the CDR3. Germline V gene data show CDR1 as SEHNR and CDR2 as FQNEAQ (reference sequence). Between the trimmed V and J ends, which lost 9 bases and 2 bases, there was a span of 11 bases. The CDR3 loop is CASRGTTYNEQFF. The CDR3 DNA sequence: TGTGCCAGTCGCGGGACAACCTACAATGAGCAGTTCTTC.

The gene calls are TRBV5-5 and TRBJ1-6; D unclear. The germline gives CDR1 SGHKS, CDR2 YYEKEE (reference sequence). Trimming cost V 0 bases and J 10 bases, with 17 bases left between them. The CDR3 extends over 16 amino acids. The CDR3 loop reads CASSLVYGRRGSPLHF. The DNA of the CDR3 is TGTGCCAGCAGCTTGGTATATGGCCGCAGAGGGTCACCCCTCCACTTT.

CDR3 protein: CASSAPRLGARLSTDTQYF. CDR3 DNA sequence: TGTGCCAGTAGTGCCCCCCGGCTGGGGGCCAGATTGAGCACAGATACGCAGTATTTT. V usage is TRBV19 and J usage is TRBJ2-3; maybe TRBD1 (6 bases). Germline CDR1 and CDR2: LNHDA and SQIVND (reference sequence). Trimming cost V 5 bases and J 0 bases, with 24 bases left between them. The CDR3 has 19 amino acids.

The chain has TRBV7-9 and TRBJ1-5, with TRBD1 matching 7 bases. The CDR3 consists of 15 residues. J lost 6 bases, V lost 0 bases, and 5 bases had no gene match. Germline V lookup: CDR1 SEHNR, CDR2 FQNEAQ (reference sequence). The CDR3 coding sequence is TGTGCCAGCAGCTTAGCCGCAGAGGGGGCTCAGCCCCAGCATTTT. Its protein is CASSLAAEGAQPQHF. The variable domain in full, completed from reference TRBV7-9 and TRBJ1-5, reads DTGVSQNPRHKITKRGQNVTFRCDPISEHNRLYWYRQTLGQGPEFLTYFQNEAQLEKSRLLSDRFSAERPKGSFSTLEIQRTEQGDSAMYLCASSLAAEGAQPQHFGDGTRLSIL.

The chain has TRBV4-3 and TRBJ1-1, with a tentative D call TRBD1 (5 bases). This CDR3 comprises 12 residues. The germline V gene encodes CDR1 LGHNA and CDR2 YSLEER. V gave up 3 bases and J gave up 6 bases, with 8 bases separating them. The CDR3 nucleotides read TGCGCCAGCAGCCAGGGACCCTCTGAAGCTTTCTTT. This sequence encodes CASSQGPSEAFF.

The chain links TRBV6-5 to TRBJ2-1, with TRBD2 matching 9 bases. The CDR3 extends over 15 amino acids. V was clipped by 6 bases and J by 5 bases; unmatched bases: 8. Germline CDR1 reads MNHEY; CDR2 reads SVGAGI. The CDR3 protein is CASRISGGSHNEQFF. The CDR3 DNA follows: TGTGCCAGCAGAATTAGCGGGGGTTCCCACAATGAGCAGTTCTTC.

This clonotype was counted ten times or more. In DNA, the CDR3 is TGTGCCAGCAGTGCCCTAGACAGGGCGAGGGAGCAGTACTTC. Protein: CASSALDRAREQYF. The chain recombines TRBV28 with TRBJ2-7; 7 nucleotides line up with TRBD1. Germline V gene sequence: CDR1 MDHEN, CDR2 SYDVKM. This CDR3 is 14 amino acids long. J gave up 7 bases and V 5 bases, and 11 bases lay outside the gene matches.

This clonotype has at least ten counts. The genes are TRBV29-1 and TRBJ1-1; D remains ambiguous. This CDR3 spans 13 amino acids. Germline CDR1 reads SQVTM; CDR2 reads ANQGSEA. Trimming removed 6 bases at V and 4 bases at J, with 15 bases between. CDR3 DNA sequence: TGCAGCGTCCAGCTCAGGCTTCGCACTGAAGCTTTCTTT. Translation gives CSVQLRLRTEAFF.

This clonotype occurred once. The chain uses TRBV27 and TRBJ2-5; D may match TRBD1 or TRBD2 (5 bases each). The CDR3 spans 13 residues. Germline V gene data show CDR1 as MNHEY and CDR2 as SMNVEV (reference sequence). V lost 5 bases, J lost 5 bases, and 12 bases lay in between. The chain's CDR3 is CASSPGTGETQYF. CDR3 coding DNA: TGTGCCAGCAGTCCCGGGACCGGCGAGACCCAGTACTTC.

The genes are TRBV20-1 and TRBJ1-2; D not resolved. The ends were cut back, 0 bases at V and 8 bases at J, with 13 bases in the middle. The CDR3 extends over 13 amino acids. Germline CDR1 and CDR2: DFQATT and SNEGSKA (reference sequence). The CDR3 reads CSAREEGERGYTF. CDR3 sequence (DNA): TGCAGTGCTAGAGAGGAGGGAGAGAGGGGCTACACCTTC.

This clonotype occurred many times. The chain carries TRBV20-1 and TRBJ2-1; D unresolved. The length of the CDR3 is 13 residues. Germline V gene sequence: CDR1 DFQATT, CDR2 SNEGSKA (reference sequence). The V gene lost 8 bases and the J gene lost 8 bases, with 19 bases spanning the gap. The CDR3 here is CSQTISSLDEQFF. As DNA, the CDR3 is TGCAGTCAAACGATATCCTCACTGGATGAGCAGTTCTTC.

This clonotype was detected once. A much larger clone sits a single nucleotide away, making a read error possible. The chain employs TRBV4-3 and TRBJ1-2; TRBD1 is a possible D gene (6 bases). Germline loops: CDR1 LGHNA, CDR2 YSLEER. The CDR3 loop spans 18 amino acids. Written as DNA, the CDR3 is TGCGCCAGCACCCAAGATTTGGACAGCCCTCTAATTCTTTTTAGCTACACCTTC. Amino acids: CASTQDLDSPLILFSYTF.

In this sample, this clonotype turned up a few times. This chain links TRBV27 with TRBJ1-1; D gene uncertain. The CDR3 is made up of 12 amino acids. Germline V gives CDR1 MNHEY, CDR2 SMNVEV (reference sequence). V lost 5 bases and J lost 4, with 8 bases in between. DNA for the CDR3: TGTGCCAGCAGTCAACGGGGCACTGAAGCTTTCTTT. This sequence encodes CASSQRGTEAFF.

The chain carries TRBV7-2 and TRBJ1-4; D is perhaps TRBD1 (6 bases). The CDR3 covers 14 residues. Germline CDR1 is SGHTA and CDR2 is FQGNSA. V dropped 5 bases and J dropped 0 bases, with 7 bases sitting between them. The CDR3: CASSRTATNEKLFF. The CDR3 bases are TGTGCCAGCAGCCGGACAGCAACTAATGAAAAACTGTTTTTT. Using reference TRBV7-2 and TRBJ1-4 for the parts outside the CDR3, the full variable domain is GAGVSQSPSNKVTEKGKDVELRCDPISGHTALYWYRQSLGQGLEFLIYFQGNSAPDKSGLPSDRFSAERTGGSVSTLTIQRTQQEDSAVYLCASSRTATNEKLFFGSGTQLSVL.

This rearrangement joins TRBV15 to TRBJ2-3, with TRBD2 identical over 11 bases. The germline V gene has CDR1 LNHNV and CDR2 YYDKDF (reference sequence). V shed 9 bases, J shed 2 bases, and the junction held 4 bases outside the gene matches. This CDR3 is 14 amino acids long. CDR3 region: CATSGGANTDTQYF. CDR3 sequence (DNA): TGTGCCACTAGCGGGGGGGCTAACACAGATACGCAGTATTTT.